The source of this T cell receptor (beta chain) is a study of cytomegalovirus exposure and HLA in healthy donors. Looked up from germline, CDR1 is SEHNR and CDR2 is FQNEAQ (reference sequence). The CDR3 spans 15 residues. V trimming: 1 base; J trimming: 2 bases; junction bases outside the gene matches: 2. General study findings and limits: Indistinguishable V segments, including TRBV6-2 and TRBV6-3, were excluded. Researchers reported in a later analysis that a missense DCLRE1C variant was tied to TCR beta V- and J-gene trimming.

Remarks on this clone: Its specificity is not known. Other nucleotide sequences in the sample specify the same CDR3.

The study ran its PCR with 60 Vbeta and 13 Jbeta primers. Measured with immunoSEQ multiplex PCR; TCRdb has only the in-frame clones, and not every one. The table shows around 200,000 clones, with 70% occurring only once. The clonotype originates from a man aged 40-49 years in good health and CMV-seropositive. Material: PBMCs. The chain joins TRBV7-9 to TRBJ2-3; 8 bases are a match to TRBD2. CDR3 bases: TGTGCCAGCAGCTTAGGAGCGGGGGACACAGATACGCAGTATTTT. This codes for CASSLGAGDTDTQYF. Filled out from reference TRBV7-9 and TRBJ2-3, the complete variable domain reads DTGVSQNPRHKITKRGQNVTFRCDPISEHNRLYWYRQTLGQGPEFLTYFQNEAQLEKSRLLSDRFSAERPKGSFSTLEIQRTEQGDSAMYLCASSLGAGDTDTQYFGPGTRLTVL.